This T cell receptor (beta chain) is from a study of control samples from healthy donors and cancer patients. Data came from immunoSEQ multiplex PCR; TCRdb stores just in-frame clones and leaves some out. The sample yields roughly 400,000 clones, about 93% seen once. Germline CDR1 and CDR2: SGDLS and YYNGEE. Trimming took off 3 bases at V and 7 bases at J, with 7 bases between the two ends. There are 11 residues in the CDR3. This clone was found once. Source material: PBMCs. V is TRBV9 and J is TRBJ1-2; D call uncertain. The clonotype originates from a man aged 35 to 55 with head and neck cancer. Written as DNA, the CDR3 is TGTGCCAGCAGCGCCGCTCGTGGCTACACCTTC. This translates into CASSAARGYTF.